This is a list of T cell receptor beta chains from one sample in a study of blood T cell repertoires in COVID-19. Profiled with immunoSEQ multiplex PCR; TCRdb holds only in-frame clones, not every one. The data contain approximately 340,000 clones, just over 90% of them singletons. Sequenced sample: PBMCs or T cells enriched from blood (not recorded which). The origin of the receptors is a woman aged 40 to 50 who had been exposed to COVID-19. The CDR3 runs from the conserved cysteine through the conserved F or W. Fields, in order: V gene, clone size, J gene, D gene, CDR3 protein, CDR3 DNA. A D gene is named only where the DNA matches it firmly. Only some rows state a clone size, as once, few, many or a class for expanded clones.

v_call: TRBV7-6
clone_size: .
j_call: TRBJ2-7
d_call: TRBD2
cdr3_aa: CASSPPRGGRGEQYF
cdr3_nt: TGTGCCAGCAGCCCACCTCGGGGCGGGAGGGGGGAGCAGTACTTC

v_call: TRBV2
clone_size: .
j_call: TRBJ1-2
d_call: .
cdr3_aa: CASNHVRGALYGYTF
cdr3_nt: TGTGCCAGCAATCACGTACGGGGGGCGTTATACGGCTACACCTTC

v_call: TRBV7-9
clone_size: .
j_call: TRBJ2-2
d_call: .
cdr3_aa: CASSPWVQANTGELFF
cdr3_nt: TGTGCCAGCAGCCCGTGGGTTCAGGCGAACACCGGGGAGCTGTTTTTT

v_call: TRBV29-1
clone_size: .
j_call: TRBJ1-2
d_call: TRBD1
cdr3_aa: CSVMTGDTNGYTF
cdr3_nt: TGCAGCGTGATGACAGGGGACACCAATGGCTACACCTTC

v_call: TRBV5-1
clone_size: .
j_call: TRBJ1-1
d_call: .
cdr3_aa: CASSELEGYTEAFF
cdr3_nt: TGCGCCAGCAGCGAGTTGGAGGGTTACACTGAAGCTTTCTTT

v_call: TRBV30
clone_size: .
j_call: TRBJ1-2
d_call: TRBD1
cdr3_aa: CAWSVQGGGYGYTF
cdr3_nt: TGTGCCTGGAGTGTACAGGGGGGCGGCTATGGCTACACCTTC

v_call: TRBV9
clone_size: .
j_call: TRBJ2-5
d_call: TRBD2
cdr3_aa: CASSVEVAGGAQYF
cdr3_nt: TGTGCCAGCAGCGTAGAAGTGGCGGGAGGGGCCCAGTACTTC

v_call: TRBV6-5
clone_size: .
j_call: TRBJ1-1
d_call: .
cdr3_aa: CASSREWNTEAFF
cdr3_nt: TGTGCCAGCAGTCGCGAGTGGAACACTGAAGCTTTCTTT

v_call: TRBV19
clone_size: few
j_call: TRBJ2-1
d_call: TRBD2
cdr3_aa: CASNGLAGVGEQFF
cdr3_nt: TGTGCCTCCAACGGACTAGCGGGAGTAGGAGAGCAGTTCTTC

v_call: TRBV13
clone_size: .
j_call: TRBJ2-3
d_call: TRBD2
cdr3_aa: CASSLAGLASLGGGPDTQYF
cdr3_nt: TGTGCCAGCAGCCTTGCGGGACTAGCGTCCCTCGGGGGGGGTCCAGATACGCAGTATTTT

v_call: TRBV2
clone_size: .
j_call: TRBJ1-5
d_call: .
cdr3_aa: CASSADSSLTQPQHF
cdr3_nt: TGTGCCAGCAGCGCGGACAGTTCTCTAACACAGCCCCAGCATTTT

v_call: TRBV5-1
clone_size: .
j_call: TRBJ2-1
d_call: TRBD2
cdr3_aa: CASSLIVAGPNEQFF
cdr3_nt: TGCGCCAGCAGCTTAATAGTAGCGGGACCCAATGAGCAGTTCTTC

v_call: TRBV20-1
clone_size: .
j_call: TRBJ1-5
d_call: .
cdr3_aa: CSASHGTNQPQHF
cdr3_nt: TGCAGTGCTAGTCATGGCACCAATCAGCCCCAGCATTTT

v_call: TRBV10-1
clone_size: .
j_call: TRBJ2-3
d_call: TRBD2
cdr3_aa: CASSDGTSGTDTQYF
cdr3_nt: TGCGCCAGCAGTGACGGGACTAGTGGGACAGATACGCAGTATTTT

v_call: TRBV10-2
clone_size: .
j_call: TRBJ1-2
d_call: TRBD1
cdr3_aa: CASRAGTAYGYTF
cdr3_nt: TGCGCCAGCAGGGCCGGGACAGCTTATGGCTACACCTTC

v_call: TRBV7-6
clone_size: .
j_call: TRBJ2-7
d_call: .
cdr3_aa: CASSAIQGGEQYF
cdr3_nt: TGTGCCAGCAGCGCGATACAGGGCGGGGAGCAGTACTTC

v_call: TRBV18
clone_size: few
j_call: TRBJ1-5
d_call: .
cdr3_aa: CASSPATAQPQHF
cdr3_nt: TGTGCCAGCTCACCCGCGACAGCCCAGCCCCAGCATTTT

v_call: TRBV7-3
clone_size: .
j_call: TRBJ2-4
d_call: TRBD1
cdr3_aa: CASSLGQTNIQYF
cdr3_nt: TGTGCCAGCAGCTTGGGACAGACCAACATTCAGTACTTC

v_call: TRBV6-2/TRBV6-3
clone_size: .
j_call: TRBJ2-5
d_call: .
cdr3_aa: CASSFSGTPGTQYF
cdr3_nt: TGTGCCAGCAGTTTCAGCGGAACCCCGGGGACCCAGTACTTC

v_call: TRBV29-1
clone_size: few
j_call: TRBJ2-7
d_call: .
cdr3_aa: CSVEDRYEQYF
cdr3_nt: TGCAGCGTTGAAGATCGGTACGAGCAGTACTTC

v_call: TRBV9
clone_size: .
j_call: TRBJ2-2
d_call: TRBD2
cdr3_aa: CASSRGLAGVSNTGELFF
cdr3_nt: TGTGCCAGCAGCAGGGGACTAGCGGGGGTATCGAACACCGGGGAGCTGTTTTTT

v_call: TRBV7-2
clone_size: .
j_call: TRBJ1-6
d_call: TRBD1
cdr3_aa: CASSLGGQVVSPLHF
cdr3_nt: TGTGCCAGCAGCTTAGGGGGACAGGTGGTCTCACCCCTCCACTTT

v_call: TRBV6-5
clone_size: .
j_call: TRBJ2-3
d_call: .
cdr3_aa: CASSRQFTDTQYF
cdr3_nt: TGTGCCAGCAGTCGACAGTTCACAGATACGCAGTATTTT

v_call: TRBV9
clone_size: .
j_call: TRBJ2-1
d_call: .
cdr3_aa: CASSVAEGTNEQFF
cdr3_nt: TGTGCCAGCAGCGTAGCGGAGGGGACCAATGAGCAGTTCTTC

v_call: TRBV7-3
clone_size: .
j_call: TRBJ1-1
d_call: .
cdr3_aa: CASSSHGEATEAFF
cdr3_nt: TGTGCCAGCAGCTCTCACGGGGAGGCCACTGAAGCTTTCTTT

v_call: TRBV7-9
clone_size: .
j_call: TRBJ2-1
d_call: TRBD2
cdr3_aa: CASSWGLANRNEQFF
cdr3_nt: TGTGCCAGCAGCTGGGGACTAGCGAATCGAAATGAGCAGTTCTTC

v_call: TRBV9
clone_size: .
j_call: TRBJ2-2
d_call: .
cdr3_aa: CASSLRGGAGELFF
cdr3_nt: TGTGCCAGCAGCTTAAGAGGGGGTGCCGGGGAGCTGTTTTTT

v_call: TRBV27
clone_size: .
j_call: TRBJ2-3
d_call: .
cdr3_aa: CASSLFAGAGTDTQYF
cdr3_nt: TGTGCCAGCAGTTTATTTGCAGGGGCAGGCACAGATACGCAGTATTTT

v_call: TRBV5-1
clone_size: .
j_call: TRBJ2-7
d_call: TRBD2
cdr3_aa: CASSQLAGAYEQYF
cdr3_nt: TGCGCCAGCAGCCAACTAGCGGGAGCCTACGAGCAGTACTTC